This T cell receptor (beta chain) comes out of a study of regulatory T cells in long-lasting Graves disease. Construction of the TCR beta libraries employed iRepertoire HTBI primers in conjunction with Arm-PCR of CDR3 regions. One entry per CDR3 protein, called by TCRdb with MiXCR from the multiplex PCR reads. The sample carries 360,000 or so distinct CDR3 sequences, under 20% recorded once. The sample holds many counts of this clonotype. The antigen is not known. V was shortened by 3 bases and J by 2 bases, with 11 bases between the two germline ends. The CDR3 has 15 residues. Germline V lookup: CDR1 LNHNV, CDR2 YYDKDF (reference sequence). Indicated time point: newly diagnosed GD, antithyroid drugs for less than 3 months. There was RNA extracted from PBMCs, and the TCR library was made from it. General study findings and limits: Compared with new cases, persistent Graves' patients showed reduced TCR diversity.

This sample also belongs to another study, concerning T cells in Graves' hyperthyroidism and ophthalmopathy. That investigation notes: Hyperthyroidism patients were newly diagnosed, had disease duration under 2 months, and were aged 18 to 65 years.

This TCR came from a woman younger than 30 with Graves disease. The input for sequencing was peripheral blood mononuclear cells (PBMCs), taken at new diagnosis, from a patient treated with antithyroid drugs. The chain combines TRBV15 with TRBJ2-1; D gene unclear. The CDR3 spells CATSRVGFPYNEQFF. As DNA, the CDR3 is TGTGCCACCAGCAGGGTGGGATTCCCCTACAATGAGCAGTTCTTC.